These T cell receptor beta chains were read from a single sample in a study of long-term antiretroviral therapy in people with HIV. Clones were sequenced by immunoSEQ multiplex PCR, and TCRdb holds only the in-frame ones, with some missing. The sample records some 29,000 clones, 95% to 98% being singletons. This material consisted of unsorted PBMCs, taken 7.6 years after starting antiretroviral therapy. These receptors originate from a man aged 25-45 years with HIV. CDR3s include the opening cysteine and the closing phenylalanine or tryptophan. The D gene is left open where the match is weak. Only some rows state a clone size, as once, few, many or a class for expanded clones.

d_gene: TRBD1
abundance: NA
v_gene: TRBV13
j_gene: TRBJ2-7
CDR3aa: CASSLGQGLGEQYF
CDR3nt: TGTGCCAGCAGCTTAGGACAGGGGTTAGGGGAGCAGTACTTC

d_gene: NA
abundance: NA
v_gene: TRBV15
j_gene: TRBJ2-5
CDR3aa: CATSRDLRAWETQYF
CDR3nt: TGTGCCACCAGCAGAGATCTCAGGGCTTGGGAGACCCAGTACTTC

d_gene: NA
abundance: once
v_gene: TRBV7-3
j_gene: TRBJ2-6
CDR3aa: CASSLSVSSGANVLTF
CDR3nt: TGTGCCAGCAGCTTATCGGTTAGCTCTGGGGCCAACGTCCTGACTTTC

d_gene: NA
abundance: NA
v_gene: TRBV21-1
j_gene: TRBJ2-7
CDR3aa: CASSRGGASYEQYF
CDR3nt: TGTGCCAGCAGTAGGGGAGGAGCTTCCTACGAGCAGTACTTC

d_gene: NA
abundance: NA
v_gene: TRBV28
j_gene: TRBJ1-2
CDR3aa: CASNGGRYNYGYTF
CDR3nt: TGTGCCAGCAATGGGGGGCGATACAACTATGGCTACACCTTC

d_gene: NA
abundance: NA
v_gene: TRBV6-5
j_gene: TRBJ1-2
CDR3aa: CASSYSTQGEGYTF
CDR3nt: TGTGCCAGCAGTTACTCGACCCAGGGTGAGGGCTACACCTTC

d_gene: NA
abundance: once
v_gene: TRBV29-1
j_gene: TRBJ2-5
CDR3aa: CSVGGETQYF
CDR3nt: TGCAGCGTGGGTGGGGAGACCCAGTACTTC

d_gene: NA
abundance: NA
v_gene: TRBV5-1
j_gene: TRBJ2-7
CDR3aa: CASSGTGSRDEQYF
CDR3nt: TGCGCCAGCAGCGGGACGGGGTCCCGAGACGAGCAGTACTTC

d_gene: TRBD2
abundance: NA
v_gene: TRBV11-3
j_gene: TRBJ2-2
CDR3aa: CASSPGLAGEQNTGELFF
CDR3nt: TGTGCCAGCAGCCCCGGACTAGCGGGGGAGCAGAACACCGGGGAGCTGTTTTTT

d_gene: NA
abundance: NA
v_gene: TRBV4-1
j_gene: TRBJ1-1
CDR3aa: CASSQEGQPLLGAFF
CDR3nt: TGCGCCAGCAGCCAAGAAGGACAGCCCCTTCTCGGAGCTTTCTTT

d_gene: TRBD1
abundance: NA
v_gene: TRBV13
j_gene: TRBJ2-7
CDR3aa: CASSPGQGSEQYF
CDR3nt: TGTGCCAGCAGCCCCGGACAGGGGAGCGAGCAGTACTTC

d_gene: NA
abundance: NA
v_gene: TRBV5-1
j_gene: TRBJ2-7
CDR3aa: CASSLEWDRGDEQYF
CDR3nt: TGCGCCAGCAGCTTAGAGTGGGATCGAGGGGACGAGCAGTACTTC

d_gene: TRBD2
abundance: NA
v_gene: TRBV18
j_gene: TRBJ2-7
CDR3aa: CASSPPPAGAHEQYF
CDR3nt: TGTGCCAGCTCACCACCACCAGCGGGAGCACACGAGCAGTACTTC

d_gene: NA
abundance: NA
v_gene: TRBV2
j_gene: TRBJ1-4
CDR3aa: CASSPRSTNEKLFF
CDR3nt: TGTGCCAGCAGTCCACGGTCAACTAATGAAAAACTGTTTTTT

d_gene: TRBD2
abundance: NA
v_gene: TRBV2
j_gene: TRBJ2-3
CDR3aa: CASKLLASTQYF
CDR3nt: TGTGCCAGCAAGTTACTAGCGAGTACGCAGTATTTT

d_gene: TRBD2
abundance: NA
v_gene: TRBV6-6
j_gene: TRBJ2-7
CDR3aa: CASSREGGEQYF
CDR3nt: TGTGCCAGCAGCCGGGAGGGGGGCGAGCAGTACTTC

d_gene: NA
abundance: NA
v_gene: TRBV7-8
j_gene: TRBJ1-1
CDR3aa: CASSSQPNTEAFF
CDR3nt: TGTGCCAGCAGCTCCCAGCCGAACACTGAAGCTTTCTTT

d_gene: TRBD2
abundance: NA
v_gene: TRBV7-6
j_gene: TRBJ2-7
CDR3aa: CASSYRDTGTSVGSRQYF
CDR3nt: TGTGCCAGCAGCTACAGGGACACCGGGACTAGCGTAGGAAGTAGGCAGTACTTC

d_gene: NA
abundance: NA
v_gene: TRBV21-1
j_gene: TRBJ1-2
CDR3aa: CASRLEEAGFGYTF
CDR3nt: TGTGCCAGTAGACTGGAGGAGGCGGGGTTTGGCTACACCTTC

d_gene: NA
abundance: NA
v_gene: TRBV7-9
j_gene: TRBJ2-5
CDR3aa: CASSDLGETQYF
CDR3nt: TGTGCCAGCAGCGACTTAGGGGAGACCCAGTACTTC

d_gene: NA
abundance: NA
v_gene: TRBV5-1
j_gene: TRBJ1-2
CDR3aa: CASSLGTGGYGYTF
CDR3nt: TGCGCCAGCAGCTTGGGGACGGGGGGCTATGGCTACACCTTC

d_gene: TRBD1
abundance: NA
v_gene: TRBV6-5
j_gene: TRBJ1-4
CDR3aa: CASSNTGGEKLFF
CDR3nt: TGTGCCAGCAGCAATACAGGGGGAGAAAAACTGTTTTTT

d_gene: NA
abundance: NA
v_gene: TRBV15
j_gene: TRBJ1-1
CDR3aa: CATSRAPGRLTEAFF
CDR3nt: TGTGCCACCAGCAGAGCCCCAGGGAGACTCACTGAAGCTTTCTTT

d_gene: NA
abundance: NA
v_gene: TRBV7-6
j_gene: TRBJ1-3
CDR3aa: CASSPDSTGNTIYF
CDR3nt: TGTGCCAGCAGCCCGGACAGTACCGGAAACACCATATATTTT

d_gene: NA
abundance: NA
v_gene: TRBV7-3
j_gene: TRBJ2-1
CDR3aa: CANPDSGNEQFF
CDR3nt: TGTGCCAACCCCGACAGCGGCAATGAGCAGTTCTTC

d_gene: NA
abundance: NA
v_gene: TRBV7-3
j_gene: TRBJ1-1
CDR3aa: CASSLFPGNTEAFF
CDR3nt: TGTGCCAGCAGCTTATTTCCGGGGAACACTGAAGCTTTCTTT

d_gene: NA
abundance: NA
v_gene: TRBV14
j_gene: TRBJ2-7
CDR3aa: CASSQGSGNEQYF
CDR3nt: TGTGCCAGCAGCCAAGGTTCCGGGAACGAGCAGTACTTC

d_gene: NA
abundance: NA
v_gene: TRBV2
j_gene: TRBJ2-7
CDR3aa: CASGTSYEQYF
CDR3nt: TGTGCCAGCGGGACTTCCTACGAGCAGTACTTC

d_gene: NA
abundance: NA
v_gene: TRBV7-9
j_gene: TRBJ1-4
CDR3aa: CASSFGEANEKLFF
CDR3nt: TGTGCCAGCAGCTTCGGGGAGGCTAATGAAAAACTGTTTTTT

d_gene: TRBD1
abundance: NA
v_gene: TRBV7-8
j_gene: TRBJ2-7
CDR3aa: CASSSRDRVPYEQYF
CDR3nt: TGTGCCAGCAGCTCCCGGGACAGGGTTCCCTACGAGCAGTACTTC

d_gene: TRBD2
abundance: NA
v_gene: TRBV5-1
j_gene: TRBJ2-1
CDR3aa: CASSIAGTSGSFNEQFF
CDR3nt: TGCGCCAGCAGCATTGCGGGGACTAGCGGGAGTTTCAATGAGCAGTTCTTC

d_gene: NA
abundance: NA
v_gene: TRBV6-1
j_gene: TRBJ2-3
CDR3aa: CASTISTPSTDTQYF
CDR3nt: TGTGCCAGCACCATCTCAACACCTAGCACAGATACGCAGTATTTT

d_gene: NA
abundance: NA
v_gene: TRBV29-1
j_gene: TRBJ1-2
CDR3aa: CSVGATGVYGYTF
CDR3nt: TGCAGCGTTGGGGCGACCGGGGTCTATGGCTACACCTTC

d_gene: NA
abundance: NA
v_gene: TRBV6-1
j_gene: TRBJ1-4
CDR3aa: CASQRYREEKLFF
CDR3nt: TGTGCCAGCCAACGGTATAGGGAAGAAAAACTGTTTTTT

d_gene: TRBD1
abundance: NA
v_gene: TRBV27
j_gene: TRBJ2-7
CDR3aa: CASSLWGTGNSYEQYF
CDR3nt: TGTGCCAGCAGTTTATGGGGGACAGGGAACTCCTACGAGCAGTACTTC

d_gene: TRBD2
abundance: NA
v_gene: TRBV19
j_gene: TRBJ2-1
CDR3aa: CASRAGGPGNEQFF
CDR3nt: TGTGCCAGTAGAGCGGGGGGGCCCGGTAATGAGCAGTTCTTC

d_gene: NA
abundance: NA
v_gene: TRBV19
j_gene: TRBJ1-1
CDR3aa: CASSVGISEAFF
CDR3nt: TGTGCCAGTAGTGTTGGAATTTCTGAAGCTTTCTTT

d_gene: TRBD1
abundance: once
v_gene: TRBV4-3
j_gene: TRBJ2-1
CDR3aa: CASSQGSPGQGKNEQFF
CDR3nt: TGCGCCAGCAGCCAAGGCTCTCCGGGACAGGGAAAGAATGAGCAGTTCTTC

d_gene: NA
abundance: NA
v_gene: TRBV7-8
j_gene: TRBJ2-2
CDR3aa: CASSFGAGELFF
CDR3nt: TGTGCCAGCAGCTTTGGGGCCGGGGAGCTGTTTTTT

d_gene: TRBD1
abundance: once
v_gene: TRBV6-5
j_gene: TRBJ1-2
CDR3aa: CASSQTGRYDYGYTF
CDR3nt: TGTGCCAGCAGTCAGACAGGGAGGTATGACTATGGCTACACCTTC

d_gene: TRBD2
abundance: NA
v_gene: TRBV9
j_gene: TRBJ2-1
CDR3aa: CASGLSGENYNEQFF
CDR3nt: TGTGCCAGCGGCCTTAGCGGGGAGAACTACAATGAGCAGTTCTTC

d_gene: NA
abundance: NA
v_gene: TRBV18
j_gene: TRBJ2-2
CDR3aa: CASSPEQTTGELFF
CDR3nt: TGTGCCAGCTCACCGGAACAGACCACCGGGGAGCTGTTTTTT

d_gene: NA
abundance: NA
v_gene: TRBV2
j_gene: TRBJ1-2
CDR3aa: CASSESPGGRGGYTF
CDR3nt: TGTGCCAGCAGTGAAAGTCCGGGGGGCAGAGGTGGCTACACCTTC

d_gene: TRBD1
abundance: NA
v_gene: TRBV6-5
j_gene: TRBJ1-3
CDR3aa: CASSPDRGLGNTIYF
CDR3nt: TGTGCCAGCAGTCCCGACAGGGGGCTAGGAAACACCATATATTTT

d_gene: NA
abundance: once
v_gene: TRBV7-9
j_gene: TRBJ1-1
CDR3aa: CASRKDKNTEAFF
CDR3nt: TGTGCCAGCAGAAAGGACAAGAACACTGAAGCTTTCTTT

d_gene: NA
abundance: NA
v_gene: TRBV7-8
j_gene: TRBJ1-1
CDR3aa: CASSLFAINTEAFF
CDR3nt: TGTGCCAGCAGCTTATTTGCGATCAACACTGAAGCTTTCTTT

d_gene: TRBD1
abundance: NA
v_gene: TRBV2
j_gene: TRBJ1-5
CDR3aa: CASSGDRAPYQPQHF
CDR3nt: TGTGCCAGCAGTGGGGACAGGGCCCCCTATCAGCCCCAGCATTTT

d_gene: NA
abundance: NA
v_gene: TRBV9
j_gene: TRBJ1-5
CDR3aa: CASSVSFRSGLSNQPQHF
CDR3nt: TGTGCCAGCAGCGTAAGTTTTCGGTCGGGGCTTAGCAATCAGCCCCAGCATTTT

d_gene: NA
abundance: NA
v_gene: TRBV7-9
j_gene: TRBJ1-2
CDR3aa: CASSPREGNGYTF
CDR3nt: TGTGCCAGCAGCCCTAGGGAGGGAAATGGCTACACCTTC

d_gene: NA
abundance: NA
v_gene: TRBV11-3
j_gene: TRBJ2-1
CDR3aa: CASSLAGLNEQFF
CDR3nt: TGTGCCAGCAGCTTAGCAGGGTTAAATGAGCAGTTCTTC

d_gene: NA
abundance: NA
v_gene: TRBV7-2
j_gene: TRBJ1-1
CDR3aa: CASSLDSQGDTEAFF
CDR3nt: TGTGCCAGCAGCTTAGACTCACAGGGAGACACTGAAGCTTTCTTT

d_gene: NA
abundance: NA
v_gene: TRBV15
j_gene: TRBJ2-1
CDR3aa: CATSPHTGTTSQFF
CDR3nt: TGTGCCACCAGCCCCCATACCGGGACCACGTCGCAGTTCTTC

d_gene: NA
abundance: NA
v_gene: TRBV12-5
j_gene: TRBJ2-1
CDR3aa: CASGLVLGGVNEQFF
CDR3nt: TGTGCTAGTGGTTTGGTACTTGGCGGGGTCAATGAGCAGTTCTTC

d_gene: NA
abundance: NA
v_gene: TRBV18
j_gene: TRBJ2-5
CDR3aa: CASSPVQTQETQYF
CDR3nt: TGTGCCAGCTCACCGGTACAGACACAAGAGACCCAGTACTTC

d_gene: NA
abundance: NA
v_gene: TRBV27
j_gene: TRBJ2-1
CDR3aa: CASSLSIGVLNEQFF
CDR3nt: TGTGCCAGCAGTTTATCGATCGGGGTGTTGAATGAGCAGTTCTTC

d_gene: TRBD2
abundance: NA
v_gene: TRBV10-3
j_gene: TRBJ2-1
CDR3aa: CAISGRTSFYNEQFF
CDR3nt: TGTGCCATCAGTGGTAGGACTAGCTTCTACAATGAGCAGTTCTTC

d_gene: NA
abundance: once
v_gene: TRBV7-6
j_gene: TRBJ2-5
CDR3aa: CASSLVGPRAGTQYF
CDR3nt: TGTGCCAGCAGCTTAGTAGGGCCCCGGGCAGGGACCCAGTACTTC

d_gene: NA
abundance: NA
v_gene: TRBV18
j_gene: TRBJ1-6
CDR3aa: CASSPQRRDNSPLHF
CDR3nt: TGTGCCAGCTCACCACAGCGACGGGATAATTCACCCCTCCACTTT

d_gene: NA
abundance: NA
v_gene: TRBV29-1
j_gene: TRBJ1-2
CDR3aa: CSVEEFLGGYTF
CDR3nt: TGCAGCGTTGAAGAGTTTTTAGGCGGCTACACCTTC